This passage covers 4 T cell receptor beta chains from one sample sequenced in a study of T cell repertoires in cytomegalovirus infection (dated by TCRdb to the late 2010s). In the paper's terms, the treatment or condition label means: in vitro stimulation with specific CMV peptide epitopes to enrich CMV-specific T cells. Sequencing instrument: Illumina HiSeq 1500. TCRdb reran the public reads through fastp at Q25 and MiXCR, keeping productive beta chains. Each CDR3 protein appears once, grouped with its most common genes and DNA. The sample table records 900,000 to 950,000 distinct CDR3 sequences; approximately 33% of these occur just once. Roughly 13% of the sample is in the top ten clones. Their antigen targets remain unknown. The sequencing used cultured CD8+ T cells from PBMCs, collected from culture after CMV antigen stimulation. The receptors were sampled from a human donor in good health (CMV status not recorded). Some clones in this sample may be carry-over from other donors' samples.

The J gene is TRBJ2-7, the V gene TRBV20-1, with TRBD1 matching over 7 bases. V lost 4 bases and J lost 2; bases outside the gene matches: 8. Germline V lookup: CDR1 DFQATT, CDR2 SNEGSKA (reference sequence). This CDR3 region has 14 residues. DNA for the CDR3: TGCAGTGCTACCCTGAGGGACAGTGCCTACGAGCAGTACGTC. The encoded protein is CSATLRDSAYEQYV.

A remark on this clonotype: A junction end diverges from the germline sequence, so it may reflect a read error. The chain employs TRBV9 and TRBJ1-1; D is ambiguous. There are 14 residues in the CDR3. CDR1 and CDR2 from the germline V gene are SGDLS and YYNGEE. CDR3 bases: TGTGTCAGCAGCGTAGCTGTAGCGAACACTGAAGCTTTCTTT. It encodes CVSSVAVANTEAFF. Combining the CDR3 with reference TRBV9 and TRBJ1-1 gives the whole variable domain DSGVTQTPKHLITATGQRVTLRCSPRSGDLSVYWYQQSLDQGLQFLIQYYNGEERAKGNILERFSAQQFPDLHSELNLSSLELGDSALYFCVSSVAVANTEAFFGQGTRLTVV.

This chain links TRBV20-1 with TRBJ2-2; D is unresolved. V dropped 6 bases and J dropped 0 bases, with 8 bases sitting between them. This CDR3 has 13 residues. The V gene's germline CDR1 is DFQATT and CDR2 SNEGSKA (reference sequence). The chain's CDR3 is CSAVGPNTGELFF. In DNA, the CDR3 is TGCAGTGCAGTAGGCCCGAACACCGGGGAGCTGTTTTTT.

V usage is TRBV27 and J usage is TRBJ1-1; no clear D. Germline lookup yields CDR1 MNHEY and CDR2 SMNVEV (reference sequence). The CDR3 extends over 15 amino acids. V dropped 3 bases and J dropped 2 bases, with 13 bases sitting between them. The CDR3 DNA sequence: TGTGCCAGCAGTTTTTATGTAGGCAGTAACACTGAAGCTTTCTTT. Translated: CASSFYVGSNTEAFF.